This TCR beta chain was profiled in a study of CD8 T cells in Susac syndrome. FACS was used to enrich TEMRA cells, whereas the CD8+ and CD4+ T cells were obtained by negative isolation. With random hexamers, 0.5 to 1 ug RNA was reverse transcribed. MiXCR, run by TCRdb on the immunoSEQ multiplex PCR reads, gives a single entry per CDR3 protein. This table holds about 200,000 distinct CDR3 sequences, approximately 95% found once. This clonotype originated in a human donor with multiple sclerosis. Sequenced material: CD4+ T cells from PBMCs.

For the CDR3, the DNA is TGTGCCAGCAGTGAGCGGGGGACACCCCTCCACTTT. It encodes CASSERGTPLHF. The V gene is TRBV2, the J gene TRBJ1-6; D possibly corresponds to TRBD1 (5 bases). CDR3 length: 12 residues. Germline V gene sequence: CDR1 SNHLY, CDR2 FYNNEI. V lost 3 bases and J lost 11, with 8 bases in between.